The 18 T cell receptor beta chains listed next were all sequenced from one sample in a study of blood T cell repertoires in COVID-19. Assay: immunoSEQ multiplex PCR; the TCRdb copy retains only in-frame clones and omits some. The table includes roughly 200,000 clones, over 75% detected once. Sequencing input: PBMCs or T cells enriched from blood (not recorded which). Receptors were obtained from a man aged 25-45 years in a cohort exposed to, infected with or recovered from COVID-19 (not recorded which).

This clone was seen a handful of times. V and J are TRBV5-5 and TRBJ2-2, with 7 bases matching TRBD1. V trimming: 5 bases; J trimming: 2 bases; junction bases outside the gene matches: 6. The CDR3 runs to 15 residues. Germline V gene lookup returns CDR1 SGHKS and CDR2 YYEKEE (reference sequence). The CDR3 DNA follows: TGTGCCAGCAGGGTAGGGGGCTCCAACACCGGGGAGCTGTTTTTT. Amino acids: CASRVGGSNTGELFF.

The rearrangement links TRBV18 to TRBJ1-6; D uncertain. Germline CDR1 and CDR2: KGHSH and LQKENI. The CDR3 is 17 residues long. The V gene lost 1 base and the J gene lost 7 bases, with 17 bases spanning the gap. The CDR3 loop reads CASSPLAARQTNSPLHF. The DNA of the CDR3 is TGTGCCAGCTCACCACTAGCCGCTCGTCAAACGAATTCACCCCTCCACTTT.

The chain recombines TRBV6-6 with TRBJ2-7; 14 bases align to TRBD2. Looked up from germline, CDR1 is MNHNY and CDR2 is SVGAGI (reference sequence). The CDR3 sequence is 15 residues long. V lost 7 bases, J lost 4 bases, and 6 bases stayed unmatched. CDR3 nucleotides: TGTGCCAGCATCCGACTAGCGGGAGGGTTATACGAGCAGTACTTC. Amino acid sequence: CASIRLAGGLYEQYF.

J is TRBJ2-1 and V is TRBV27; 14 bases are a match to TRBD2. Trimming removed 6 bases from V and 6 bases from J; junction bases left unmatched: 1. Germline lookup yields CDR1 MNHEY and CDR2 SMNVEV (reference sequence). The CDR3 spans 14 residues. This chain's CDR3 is CASRGLAGVNEQFF. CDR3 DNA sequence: TGTGCCAGCAGGGGACTAGCGGGAGTCAATGAGCAGTTCTTC.

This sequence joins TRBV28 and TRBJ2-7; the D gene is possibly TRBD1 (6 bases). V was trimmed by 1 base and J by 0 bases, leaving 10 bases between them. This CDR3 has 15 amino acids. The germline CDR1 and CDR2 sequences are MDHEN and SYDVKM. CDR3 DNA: TGTGCCAGCAGTTTATTAAGGACAGCCTCCTACGAGCAGTACTTC. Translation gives CASSLLRTASYEQYF.

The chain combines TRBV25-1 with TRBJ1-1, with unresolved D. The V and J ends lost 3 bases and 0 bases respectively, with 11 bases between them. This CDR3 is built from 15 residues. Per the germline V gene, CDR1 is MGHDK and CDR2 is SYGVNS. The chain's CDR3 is CASSETNRMNTEAFF. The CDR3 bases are TGTGCCAGCAGTGAGACTAATAGGATGAACACTGAAGCTTTCTTT.

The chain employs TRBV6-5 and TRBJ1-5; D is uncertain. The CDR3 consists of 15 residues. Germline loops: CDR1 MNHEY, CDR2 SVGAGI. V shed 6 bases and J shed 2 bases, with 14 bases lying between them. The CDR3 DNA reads TGTGCCAGCAGCGAGGGTTATGATGGCAATCAGCCCCAGCATTTT. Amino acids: CASSEGYDGNQPQHF.

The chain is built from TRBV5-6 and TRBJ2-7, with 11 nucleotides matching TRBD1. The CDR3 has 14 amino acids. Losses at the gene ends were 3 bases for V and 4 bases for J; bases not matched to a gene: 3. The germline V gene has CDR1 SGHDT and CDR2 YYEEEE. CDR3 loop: CASSSGQGAYEQYF. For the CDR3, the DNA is TGTGCCAGCAGCTCCGGACAGGGGGCGTACGAGCAGTACTTC.

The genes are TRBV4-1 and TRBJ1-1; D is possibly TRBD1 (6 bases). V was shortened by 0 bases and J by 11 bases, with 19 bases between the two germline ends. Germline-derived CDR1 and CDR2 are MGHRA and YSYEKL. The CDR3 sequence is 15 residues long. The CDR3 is CASSQERQDSVGAFF. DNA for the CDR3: TGCGCCAGCAGCCAAGAAAGACAGGATAGTGTGGGCGCTTTCTTT.

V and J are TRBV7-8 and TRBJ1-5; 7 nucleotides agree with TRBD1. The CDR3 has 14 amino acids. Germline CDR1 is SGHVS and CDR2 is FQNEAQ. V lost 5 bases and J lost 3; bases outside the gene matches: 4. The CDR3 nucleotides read TGTGCCAGCAGCCGAGACAGGGTCAATCAGCCCCAGCATTTT. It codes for CASSRDRVNQPQHF. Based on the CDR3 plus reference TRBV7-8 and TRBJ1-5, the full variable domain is GAGVSQSPRYKVAKRGQDVALRCDPISGHVSLFWYQQALGQGPEFLTYFQNEAQLDKSGLPSDRFFAERPEGSVSTLKIQRTQQEDSAVYLCASSRDRVNQPQHFGDGTRLSIL.

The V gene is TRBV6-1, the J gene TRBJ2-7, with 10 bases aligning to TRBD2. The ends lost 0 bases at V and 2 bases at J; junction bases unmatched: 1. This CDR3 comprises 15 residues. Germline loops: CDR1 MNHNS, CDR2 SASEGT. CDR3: CASSEASGRTYEQYF. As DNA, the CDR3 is TGTGCCAGCAGTGAAGCTAGCGGGAGGACCTACGAGCAGTACTTC.

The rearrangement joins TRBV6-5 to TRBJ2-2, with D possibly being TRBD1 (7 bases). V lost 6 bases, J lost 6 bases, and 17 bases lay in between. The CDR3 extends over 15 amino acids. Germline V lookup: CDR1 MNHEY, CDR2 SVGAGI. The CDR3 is CASSGRTGESGELFF. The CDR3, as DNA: TGTGCCAGCAGCGGGAGAACAGGGGAATCCGGGGAGCTGTTTTTT.

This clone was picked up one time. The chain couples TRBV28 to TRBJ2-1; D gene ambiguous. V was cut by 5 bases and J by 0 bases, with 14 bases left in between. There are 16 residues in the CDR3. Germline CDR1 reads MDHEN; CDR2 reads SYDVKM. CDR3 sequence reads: CASSRIRGSSYNEQFF. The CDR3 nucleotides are TGTGCCAGCAGTCGGATCAGAGGAAGCTCCTACAATGAGCAGTTCTTC.

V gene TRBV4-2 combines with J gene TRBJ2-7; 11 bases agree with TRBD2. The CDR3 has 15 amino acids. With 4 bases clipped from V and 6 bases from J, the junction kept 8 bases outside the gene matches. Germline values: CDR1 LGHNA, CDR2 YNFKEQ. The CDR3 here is CASSPVTSGKGEQYF. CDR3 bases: TGTGCCAGCAGCCCCGTGACTAGCGGGAAGGGCGAGCAGTACTTC.

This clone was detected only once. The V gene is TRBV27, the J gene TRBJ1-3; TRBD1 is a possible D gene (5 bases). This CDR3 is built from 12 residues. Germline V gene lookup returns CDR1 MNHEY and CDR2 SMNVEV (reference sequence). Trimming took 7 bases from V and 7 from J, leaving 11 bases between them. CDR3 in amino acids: CASKSKGNTIYF. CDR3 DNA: TGTGCCAGCAAGTCTAAGGGGAACACCATATATTTT.

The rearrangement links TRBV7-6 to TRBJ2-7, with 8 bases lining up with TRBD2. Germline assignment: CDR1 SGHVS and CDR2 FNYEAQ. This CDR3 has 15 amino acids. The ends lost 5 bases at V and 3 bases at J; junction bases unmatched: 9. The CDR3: CASSRGVAGIYEQYF. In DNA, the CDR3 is TGTGCCAGCAGCCGAGGGGTAGCGGGAATCTACGAGCAGTACTTC.

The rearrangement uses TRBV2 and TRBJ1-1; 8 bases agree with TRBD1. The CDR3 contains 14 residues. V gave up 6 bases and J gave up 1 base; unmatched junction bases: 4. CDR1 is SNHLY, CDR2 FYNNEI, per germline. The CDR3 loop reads CASRFTGGNTEAFF. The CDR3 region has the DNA TGTGCCAGCAGATTCACAGGGGGGAACACTGAAGCTTTCTTT.

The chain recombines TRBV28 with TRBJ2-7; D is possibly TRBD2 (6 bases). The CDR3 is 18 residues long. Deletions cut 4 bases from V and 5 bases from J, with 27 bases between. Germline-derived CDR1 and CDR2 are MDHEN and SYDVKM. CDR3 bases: TGTGCCAGCAGTTCTTTATACCGGGACTCAGGGAACCCTCACGAGCAGTACTTC. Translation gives CASSSLYRDSGNPHEQYF.